This TCR beta chain was recorded in a study of blood T cells in healthy people across ages. This clonotype was detected a few times. The second PCR ran 7 to 11 cycles with a sample-barcoded 5' primer and J-beta primers. TCRdb re-derived calls from the 5' RACE reads in MiXCR, one entry per CDR3 protein. The data contain approximately 1.5 million distinct CDR3 sequences, about 42% of them singletons. The germline CDR1 and CDR2 sequences are LNHNV and YYDKDF (reference sequence). The CDR3 runs 18 residues. V lost 2 bases, J lost 5 bases, and 23 bases lay in between. This chain uses TRBV15 with TRBJ2-3; either TRBD1 or TRBD2 may fit D (5 bases each). The clonotype was recovered from a woman aged 18-30 years in good health. Sequences were obtained from blood. CDR3 residues: CATSRWDRKRNGVDTQYF. For the CDR3, the DNA is TGTGCCACCAGCAGATGGGACCGAAAGAGGAACGGGGTAGATACGCAGTATTTT.